This T cell receptor (beta chain) came from a study of cytomegalovirus exposure and HLA in healthy donors. Study-level findings and limits: In a later analysis, TCR beta V- and J-gene trimming was associated with a missense DCLRE1C variant. Across donors, sequencing depth was assumed by presence/absence analyses to be roughly uniform.

The CDR3 length is 15 residues. Germline V lookup: CDR1 MDHEN, CDR2 SYDVKM. Germline trimming cut 5 bases from V and 5 bases from J; bases unmatched to any gene: 9. The PCR made use of 60 Vbeta and 13 Jbeta primers. Here immunoSEQ multiplex PCR was the method, and the copy in TCRdb shows in-frame clones only, minus some. The data contain 150,000 to 200,000 clones, 75% to 80% of them seen just once; the ten biggest clones take up over 12%. A remark on this clone: What it binds is unknown.

The clonotype originates from a woman aged 25 to 39 in good health and CMV-seropositive. Material: PBMCs. The chain couples TRBV28 to TRBJ1-1; the match to TRBD1 covers 9 bases. CDR3 DNA sequence: TGTGCCAGCAGTACTGGACAGGGGCGAGGGACTGAAGCTTTCTTT. Translated, it gives CASSTGQGRGTEAFF.